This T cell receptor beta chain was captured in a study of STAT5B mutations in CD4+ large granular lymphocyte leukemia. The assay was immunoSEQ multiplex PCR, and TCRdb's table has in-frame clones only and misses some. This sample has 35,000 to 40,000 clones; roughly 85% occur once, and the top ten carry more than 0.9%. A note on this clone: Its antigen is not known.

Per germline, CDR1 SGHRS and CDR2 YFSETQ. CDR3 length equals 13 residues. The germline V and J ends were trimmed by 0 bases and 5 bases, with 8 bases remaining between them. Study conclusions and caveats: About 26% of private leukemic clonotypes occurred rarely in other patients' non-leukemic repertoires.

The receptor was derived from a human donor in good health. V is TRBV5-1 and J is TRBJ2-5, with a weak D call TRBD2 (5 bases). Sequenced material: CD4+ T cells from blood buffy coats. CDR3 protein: CASSLGGLETQYF. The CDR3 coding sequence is TGCGCCAGCAGCTTGGGAGGGTTGGAGACCCAGTACTTC. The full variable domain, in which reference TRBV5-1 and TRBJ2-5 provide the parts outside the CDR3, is KAGVTQTPRYLIKTRGQQVTLSCSPISGHRSVSWYQQTPGQGLQFLFEYFSETQRNKGNFPGRFSGRQFSNSRSEMNVSTLELGDSALYLCASSLGGLETQYFGPGTRLLVL.